This T cell receptor (beta chain) came from a study of response to subunit inactivated influenza vaccine. Each CDR3 protein is one row after TCRdb ran MiXCR on the RT-PCR reads. Of fewer than 600,000 distinct CDR3 sequences listed, less than 7.5% are singletons. Broader study findings: That few new T cells are recruited by each seasonal influenza vaccination was the authors' suggestion.

The V and J ends lost 5 bases and 6 bases respectively, with 17 bases between them. The CDR3 covers 15 residues. Germline loops: CDR1 SNHLY, CDR2 FYNNEI. The table lists this clonotype with many counts. The antigen remains unidentified. The sample in question was PBMCs from blood, obtained about 24 months after vaccination. This TCR was recovered from a man between 50 and 70 years old who received an inactivated influenza vaccine. This chain joins TRBV2 and TRBJ1-5, with D unclear. For the CDR3, the DNA is TGTGCCAGCAGTACCCTTGCTACAGCCCTTCAGCCCCAGCATTTT. Amino acids: CASSTLATALQPQHF.